This entry lists 22 T cell receptor beta chains sequenced from one sample in a study of blood T cell repertoires in COVID-19. TCRdb keeps only in-frame clones here, not all; method: immunoSEQ multiplex PCR. The sample lists about 170,000 clones, more than 75% occurring once. Sequenced sample: peripheral blood. The receptors stem from a man in his fifties or sixties who had recovered from COVID-19.

A few counts support this clone. This chain uses TRBV4-2 with TRBJ2-6; D gene ambiguous. CDR3 length equals 17 residues. Trimming took off 0 bases at V and 1 base at J, with 10 bases between the two ends. Germline lookup yields CDR1 LGHNA and CDR2 YNFKEQ. The DNA of the CDR3 is TGTGCCAGCAGCCAAGATATTAGCTCTTCTGGGGCCAACGTCCTGACTTTC. Translation gives CASSQDISSSGANVLTF.

The rearrangement links TRBV5-5 to TRBJ2-7; no definite D call. V was pared by 0 bases and J by 2 bases, with 12 bases between. This CDR3 has 15 amino acids. Germline V CDR1 and CDR2: SGHKS, YYEKEE (reference sequence). The DNA of the CDR3 is TGTGCCAGCAGCTTGGGTGCCGATGCGGCCTACGAGCAGTACTTC. Protein sequence: CASSLGADAAYEQYF. The whole variable domain, filled in from reference TRBV5-5 and TRBJ2-7, reads DAGVTQSPTHLIKTRGQQVTLRCSPISGHKSVSWYQQVLGQGPQFIFQYYEKEERGRGNFPDRFSARQFPNYSSELNVNALLLGDSALYLCASSLGADAAYEQYFGPGTRLTVT.

The chain couples TRBV4-1 to TRBJ2-3; possible D gene TRBD2, 5 bases. This CDR3 region has 17 residues. The germline V gene has CDR1 MGHRA and CDR2 YSYEKL. V gave up 1 base and J gave up 0 bases, with 14 bases separating them. The CDR3 spells CASSQGGRTGSTDTQYF. The CDR3, as DNA: TGCGCCAGCAGCCAAGGGGGTCGGACGGGGAGCACAGATACGCAGTATTTT.

This chain connects TRBV24-1 to TRBJ2-3; tentative D call: TRBD1 (5 bases). This CDR3 region has 15 residues. The germline V gene encodes CDR1 KGHDR and CDR2 SFDVKD. The V and J ends lost 5 bases and 0 bases respectively, with 11 bases between them. The CDR3 is CATSGRGASTDTQYF. CDR3 sequence (DNA): TGTGCCACCAGTGGAAGGGGTGCTAGCACAGATACGCAGTATTTT.

Written as DNA, the CDR3 is TGTGCCAGCAGTTTAGGTCGGGGGCTAGCGGGTAGCAGGGGCGAGACCCAGTACTTC. Translated, it gives CASSLGRGLAGSRGETQYF. This chain uses TRBV27 with TRBJ2-5; 8 bases agree with TRBD2. The CDR3 sequence is 19 residues long. Losses at the gene ends were 2 bases for V and 5 bases for J; bases not matched to a gene: 19. Germline values: CDR1 MNHEY, CDR2 SMNVEV (reference sequence).

The J gene is TRBJ1-1, the V gene TRBV19; D remains ambiguous. CDR1 is LNHDA, CDR2 SQIVND, per germline (reference sequence). This CDR3 has 14 residues. Trimming stripped 6 bases from V and 0 bases from J, with 11 bases between. For the CDR3, the DNA is TGTGCCAGTAGAAGAGAGGGCATGAACACTGAAGCTTTCTTT. Encoded protein: CASRREGMNTEAFF.

The rearrangement joins TRBV12-1 to TRBJ2-7; no check of the table's D call, TRBD2, against the DNA was made. TRBV12-1 is a pseudogene segment. This CDR3 spans 15 amino acids. The CDR3 spells CASTFEGASYHEQYF. In DNA, the CDR3 is TGTGCCAGCACCTTTGAAGGCGCTAGCTACCACGAGCAGTACTTC.

The chain has TRBV12-3 or TRBV12-4 and TRBJ2-7; TRBD2 matches 7 bases. The trim removed 6 bases at V and 7 bases at J, leaving 9 bases unmatched. The CDR3 sequence is 13 residues long. The CDR3: CASRGGTAREQYF. The CDR3, as DNA: TGTGCCAGCAGGGGAGGGACGGCGAGGGAGCAGTACTTC.

The chain links TRBV7-2 to TRBJ2-1; D not resolved. CDR1 and CDR2 (germline): SGHTA, FQGNSA. This CDR3 has 14 amino acids. V was shortened by 5 bases and J by 2 bases, with 10 bases between the two germline ends. The CDR3 coding sequence is TGTGCCAGCAGCCCCCTCCGGGCCTACAATGAGCAGTTCTTC. As protein: CASSPLRAYNEQFF.

This clone came up once. The V and J genes are TRBV5-5 and TRBJ1-1; 8 bases are a match to TRBD1. Germline CDR1 SGHKS, CDR2 YYEKEE (reference sequence). This CDR3 is 14 amino acids long. The ends lost 4 bases at V and 6 bases at J; junction bases unmatched: 8. The CDR3 sequence is CASSLRTGRPEAFF. The DNA of the CDR3 is TGTGCCAGCAGCCTCCGGACAGGGAGACCTGAAGCTTTCTTT.

This chain joins TRBV6-1 and TRBJ2-7, with D possibly TRBD2 on 6 matching bases. The V gene lost 1 base and the J gene lost 3 bases, with 10 bases spanning the gap. CDR3 length: 14 residues. Germline CDR1 and CDR2: MNHNS and SASEGT. CDR3 in amino acids: CASSEGGRYYEQYF. In nucleotides, the CDR3 is TGTGCCAGCAGTGAAGGGGGGAGGTACTACGAGCAGTACTTC.

The chain couples TRBV6-2 or TRBV6-3 to TRBJ2-1; 12 nucleotides match TRBD2. The CDR3 has 16 residues. V lost 6 bases and J lost 2; bases outside the gene matches: 5. CDR1 and CDR2 from the germline V gene are MNHEY and SVGEGT. The CDR3 protein is CASSRLAGAAYNEQFF. CDR3 sequence (DNA): TGTGCCAGCAGCAGACTAGCGGGAGCGGCCTACAATGAGCAGTTCTTC.

The chain carries TRBV30 and TRBJ1-4, with 7 nucleotides matching TRBD1. The CDR3 consists of 19 residues. Per the germline V gene, CDR1 is GTSNPN and CDR2 is SVGIG (reference sequence). The trim removed 0 bases at V and 0 bases at J, leaving 13 bases unmatched. CDR3 coding DNA: TGTGCCTGGAGTGTAGGCACAGCAGGGGGGTTTGCAACTAATGAAAAACTGTTTTTT. As protein: CAWSVGTAGGFATNEKLFF.

The V and J genes are TRBV18 and TRBJ2-7; TRBD1 aligns across 10 bases. The CDR3 covers 14 residues. Germline-derived CDR1 and CDR2 are KGHSH and LQKENI. Unmatched junction bases numbered 4, after V lost 3 bases and J lost 5 bases. The CDR3 sequence: CASSPRDRGNEQYF. The CDR3 DNA is TGTGCCAGCTCACCCCGGGACAGGGGCAACGAGCAGTACTTC.

The chain is built from TRBV25-1 and TRBJ1-5; D gene uncertain. This CDR3 is built from 15 residues. CDR1 is MGHDK and CDR2 is SYGVNS in the germline V gene. Trimming cost V 0 bases and J 9 bases, with 15 bases left between them. The CDR3 DNA follows: TGTGCCAGCAGTGAATATCACAGCGGCCGGGGGCCCCAGCATTTT. Translated, it gives CASSEYHSGRGPQHF.

The chain combines TRBV7-2 with TRBJ2-1; 16 bases are a match to TRBD2. V trimming: 5 bases; J trimming: 7 bases; junction bases outside the gene matches: 8. The CDR3 is made up of 17 amino acids. The V gene's germline CDR1 is SGHTA and CDR2 FQGNSA. For the CDR3, the DNA is TGTGCCAGCAGCCCTCCGGGACTAGCGGGGGGGCCGAATGAGCAGTTCTTC. Protein: CASSPPGLAGGPNEQFF. The full variable domain, completed using reference TRBV7-2 and TRBJ2-1, is GAGVSQSPSNKVTEKGKDVELRCDPISGHTALYWYRQSLGQGLEFLIYFQGNSAPDKSGLPSDRFSAERTGGSVSTLTIQRTQQEDSAVYLCASSPPGLAGGPNEQFFGPGTRLTVL.

This rearrangement joins TRBV27 to TRBJ2-7, with D perhaps TRBD2 (5 bases). CDR1 is MNHEY and CDR2 is SMNVEV in the germline V gene (reference sequence). V was shortened by 0 bases and J by 2 bases, with 8 bases between the two germline ends. The CDR3 loop spans 14 amino acids. For the CDR3, the DNA is TGTGCCAGCAGTTTATCGAGGGAACCCTACGAGCAGTACTTC. Translated: CASSLSREPYEQYF.

The chain recombines TRBV4-3 with TRBJ2-1; 7 bases align to TRBD2. Trimming removed 4 bases from V and 6 bases from J; junction bases left unmatched: 9. The CDR3 spans 15 residues. CDR1 is LGHNA and CDR2 is YSLEER in the germline V gene. The CDR3 reads CASSLAPGLVNEQFF. CDR3 coding DNA: TGCGCCAGCAGCCTTGCTCCAGGACTAGTCAATGAGCAGTTCTTC.

This chain uses TRBV3-1 (or the pseudogene TRBV3-2) with TRBJ2-4; D not resolved. There are 13 residues in the CDR3. V was clipped by 2 bases and J by 5 bases, with 7 bases between them. Germline V gene data show CDR1 as LGHDT and CDR2 as YNNKEL (reference sequence). The CDR3 protein is CASSQRRENIQYF. The CDR3 DNA reads as TGTGCCAGCAGCCAACGACGGGAAAACATTCAGTACTTC.

The chain is built from TRBV5-4 and TRBJ2-3; the match to TRBD2 covers 12 bases. The ends lost 1 base at V and 1 base at J; junction bases unmatched: 1. Germline CDR1 is SGHNT and CDR2 is YYREEE (reference sequence). The CDR3 consists of 16 residues. Here the CDR3 reads CASSLPSGGGTDTQYF. The CDR3 bases are TGTGCCAGCAGCTTGCCTAGCGGGGGGGGCACAGATACGCAGTATTTT.

This clone was counted a single time. The junction departs from the called germline gene at one end, perhaps through a read error. V is TRBV19 and J is TRBJ2-1, with 10 bases aligning to TRBD2. The V gene's germline CDR1 is LNHDA and CDR2 SQIVND (reference sequence). This CDR3 region has 13 residues. This CDR3 is CASRIAGGDEQFF. The DNA for the CDR3 is TGTGCCAGTAGAATAGCGGGGGGCGATGAGCAGTTCTTC.

This chain uses TRBV5-4 with TRBJ2-2; 7 nucleotides match TRBD1. This CDR3 is 14 amino acids long. Germline trimming cut 5 bases from V and 6 bases from J; bases unmatched to any gene: 7. Germline V CDR1 and CDR2: SGHNT, YYREEE (reference sequence). The chain's CDR3 is CASSSGTAPGELFF. DNA of the CDR3: TGTGCCAGCAGTTCGGGGACAGCGCCCGGGGAGCTGTTTTTT. Full variable domain (rest looked up from reference TRBV5-4 and TRBJ2-2): ETGVTQSPTHLIKTRGQQVTLRCSSQSGHNTVSWYQQALGQGPQFIFQYYREEENGRGNFPPRFSGLQFPNYSSELNVNALELDDSALYLCASSSGTAPGELFFGEGSRLTVL.